Below are 27 T cell receptor beta chains sequenced from a single sample in a study of CD8+CD57+ T cells in acquired aplastic anemia. Selection for sequencing was limited to patients who had shown CD8+CD57+ cell expansion by flow cytometry. Genomic DNA constituted the template upon which TCR beta VDJ and CDR3 profiling was performed. Each CDR3 protein is one row after TCRdb ran MiXCR on the reads. Here the sample spans just over 200,000 distinct CDR3 sequences, 65% being singletons. Sequenced sample: sorted CD4+, CD8+, or CD8+CD57+ T cells (not recorded which) from PBMCs. These receptors all stem from a human donor with aplastic anemia.

This clonotype has only a few counts. J is TRBJ1-1 and V is TRBV19; D is uncertain. Germline V gene sequence: CDR1 LNHDA, CDR2 SQIVND (reference sequence). The CDR3 runs 13 residues. Trimming pared 3 bases from V and 0 bases from J, leaving 5 bases between. The CDR3 here is CASSIRVNTEAFF. In DNA form, the CDR3 reads TGTGCCAGTAGTATCCGGGTGAACACTGAAGCTTTCTTT.

V is TRBV2 and J is TRBJ2-5; D not certain. Germline V lookup: CDR1 SNHLY, CDR2 FYNNEI. V lost 0 bases to trimming and J lost 2 bases, with 10 bases between them. The CDR3 contains 15 residues. The DNA for the CDR3 is TGTGCCAGCAGTGAAGCGCGGTTGATACAAGAGACCCAGTACTTC. This translates into CASSEARLIQETQYF.

In this sample, this clonotype turned up a few times. The chain employs TRBV12-3 or TRBV12-4 and TRBJ2-5; D is undetermined. V was pared by 3 bases and J by 4 bases, with 9 bases between. This CDR3 is 13 amino acids long. The CDR3: CASSLGVVETQYF. The DNA for the CDR3 is TGTGCCAGCAGTTTGGGTGTGGTAGAGACCCAGTACTTC.

The rearrangement joins TRBV19 to TRBJ1-1; tentative D call: TRBD1 (5 bases). The germline V gene encodes CDR1 LNHDA and CDR2 SQIVND (reference sequence). V was pared by 3 bases and J by 8 bases, with 13 bases between. The CDR3 length is 13 residues. CDR3 in DNA: TGTGCCAGTAGTATGGTAATCGGGACCGAAGCTTTCTTT. It specifies CASSMVIGTEAFF. The whole variable domain, remainder taken from reference TRBV19 and TRBJ1-1, is DGGITQSPKYLFRKEGQNVTLSCEQNLNHDAMYWYRQDPGQGLRLIYYSQIVNDFQKGDIAEGYSVSREKKESFPLTVTSAQKNPTAFYLCASSMVIGTEAFFGQGTRLTVV.

This clonotype came up many times. The CDR3 coding sequence is TGTGCCAGCAGCGTAGGGGGCCCGTCTACGGTGCAGTACTTC. Translating it yields CASSVGGPSTVQYF. The rearrangement joins TRBV9 to TRBJ2-7, with D perhaps matching TRBD1 (5 bases). V was trimmed by 0 bases and J by 9 bases, leaving 16 bases between them. The CDR3 totals 14 residues. CDR1 is SGDLS and CDR2 is YYNGEE in the germline V gene.

This clonotype was found a few times. V gene TRBV12-3 or TRBV12-4 combines with J gene TRBJ2-3; 11 nucleotides align to TRBD2. This CDR3 contains 17 residues. With 5 bases clipped from V and 0 bases from J, the junction kept 7 bases outside the gene matches. The CDR3 bases are TGTGCCAGCAGTGCCCCGGGACTAGCGGTGAGCACAGATACGCAGTATTTT. Protein sequence: CASSAPGLAVSTDTQYF.

This clonotype was seen once. V gene TRBV20-1 combines with J gene TRBJ2-3, with 8 bases that match TRBD1. V was clipped by 6 bases and J by 2 bases; unmatched bases: 10. Germline V CDR1 and CDR2: DFQATT, SNEGSKA (reference sequence). The CDR3 length is 15 residues. The CDR3 is CSAAPGQVLTDTQYF. DNA of the CDR3: TGCAGTGCGGCACCGGGACAGGTTCTCACAGATACGCAGTATTTT.

The chain employs TRBV7-3 and TRBJ2-7; TRBD2 matches at 7 bases. The CDR3 runs to 15 residues. Germline-derived CDR1 and CDR2 are SGHTA and FQGTGA. The J segment lost 3 bases and the V segment lost 2 bases, leaving 7 bases of the junction unmatched. The CDR3 is CASSLSYGGGYEQYF. The DNA for the CDR3 is TGTGCCAGCAGCTTATCCTACGGCGGGGGCTACGAGCAGTACTTC.

The chain is built from TRBV19 and TRBJ2-7, with D perhaps matching TRBD1 (6 bases). The V end was cut by 0 bases, the J end by 7 bases, with 13 bases between. Looked up from germline, CDR1 is LNHDA and CDR2 is SQIVND (reference sequence). This CDR3 is 14 amino acids long. The CDR3 is CASSIDLGAGEQYF. The CDR3 nucleotides are TGTGCCAGTAGTATAGATCTGGGGGCGGGTGAGCAGTACTTC.

This chain connects TRBV20-1 to TRBJ2-7, with D possibly being TRBD2 (6 bases). V was trimmed by 1 base and J by 4 bases, leaving 14 bases between them. The CDR3 sequence is 14 residues long. The germline CDR1 and CDR2 sequences are DFQATT and SNEGSKA (reference sequence). The CDR3: CSARGAGLGYEQYF. The CDR3 DNA is TGCAGTGCTAGAGGGGCGGGGCTCGGATACGAGCAGTACTTC.

For the CDR3, the DNA is TGTGCCAGCAGCTCGGGGGTCGGGACAGGGAACACTGAAGCTTTCTTT. Translated: CASSSGVGTGNTEAFF. The chain has TRBV7-6 and TRBJ1-1; 8 nucleotides agree with TRBD1. The V gene end was trimmed by 4 bases and the J gene end by 1 base; junction bases not matched to a gene: 8. The CDR3 extends over 16 amino acids. Germline-derived CDR1 and CDR2 are SGHVS and FNYEAQ.

Only a few counts were recorded for this clonotype. This chain uses TRBV7-8 with TRBJ1-2, with a weak D call TRBD1 (5 bases). The CDR3 is 13 residues long. V was shortened by 1 base and J by 10 bases, with 13 bases between the two germline ends. Germline V gene data show CDR1 as SGHVS and CDR2 as FQNEAQ. The CDR3 reads CASSLGGVRDYTF. CDR3 bases: TGTGCCAGCAGCTTAGGGGGTGTCAGGGACTACACCTTC.

V and J are TRBV5-1 and TRBJ2-6; D is possibly TRBD2 (5 bases). The CDR3 runs to 17 residues. V dropped 3 bases and J dropped 3 bases, with 16 bases sitting between them. Germline lookup yields CDR1 SGHRS and CDR2 YFSETQ. The CDR3: CASSSWTGLGGANVLTF. In nucleotides, the CDR3 is TGCGCCAGCAGCTCCTGGACGGGGTTAGGTGGGGCCAACGTCCTGACTTTC.

V is TRBV5-1 and J is TRBJ1-1; the D is unclear. Germline CDR1 SGHRS, CDR2 YFSETQ. The CDR3 has 13 residues. V was shortened by 4 bases and J by 1 base, with 8 bases between the two germline ends. This CDR3 reads CASSPYKNTEAFF. The CDR3 nucleotides read TGCGCCAGCAGCCCATACAAGAACACTGAAGCTTTCTTT.

The gene calls are TRBV2 and TRBJ1-1, with D perhaps TRBD1 (6 bases). Trimming left V 3 bases short and J 1 base short, with 9 bases between. This CDR3 is built from 14 residues. The germline gives CDR1 SNHLY, CDR2 FYNNEI. Written as DNA, the CDR3 is TGTGCCAGCAGTGACGTAGGGGGGAACACTGAAGCTTTCTTT. Residues: CASSDVGGNTEAFF.

This clonotype has at least ten counts. Written as DNA, the CDR3 is TGCGCCAGCAGCCAAGTTGATACAGGGATCTACGAGCAGTACTTC. Translated: CASSQVDTGIYEQYF. The chain combines TRBV4-1 with TRBJ2-7, with D possibly TRBD1 on 6 matching bases. Between the trimmed V and J ends, which lost 1 base and 3 bases, there was a span of 13 bases. The CDR3 is 15 residues long. CDR1 and CDR2 (germline): MGHRA, YSYEKL.

This chain uses TRBV10-3 with TRBJ2-7; D perhaps matches TRBD1 (5 bases). Germline CDR1 reads ENHRY; CDR2 reads SYGVKD. The V and J ends lost 10 bases and 2 bases respectively, with 12 bases between them. The CDR3 has 12 amino acids. CDR3 region: CATHDSTYEQYF. The CDR3 DNA sequence: TGTGCCACCCATGACAGCACCTACGAGCAGTACTTC.

This clonotype was detected many times. V gene TRBV9 combines with J gene TRBJ2-1, with D perhaps matching TRBD2 (5 bases). V was trimmed by 0 bases and J by 6 bases, leaving 13 bases between them. This CDR3 is 15 amino acids long. Germline V gene data show CDR1 as SGDLS and CDR2 as YYNGEE. This CDR3 is CASSVVHEGSNEQFF. The CDR3 nucleotides are TGTGCCAGCAGCGTAGTTCATGAAGGGAGCAATGAGCAGTTCTTC.

The CDR3 reads CASIQGSPMNTEAFF. CDR3 DNA sequence: TGTGCCAGTATACAGGGGAGTCCTATGAACACTGAAGCTTTCTTT. V and J are TRBV19 and TRBJ1-1; 7 bases are a match to TRBD1. This CDR3 is built from 15 residues. Germline lookup yields CDR1 LNHDA and CDR2 SQIVND (reference sequence). Germline trimming cut 7 bases from V and 0 bases from J; bases unmatched to any gene: 8.

The chain recombines TRBV10-3 with TRBJ2-7; 7 bases agree with TRBD2. The V and J ends lost 5 bases and 2 bases, in that order; junction bases with no gene match: 6. CDR1 and CDR2 (germline): ENHRY, SYGVKD. This CDR3 region has 14 residues. The CDR3 sequence: CAISSGTTTYEQYF. DNA for the CDR3: TGTGCCATCAGTTCCGGGACTACAACCTACGAGCAGTACTTC.

The chain's CDR3 is CASTLGQHYEQYF. The CDR3 DNA is TGTGCCAGCACCCTGGGACAGCACTACGAGCAGTACTTC. J is TRBJ2-7 and V is TRBV2, with TRBD1 identical over 7 bases. CDR3 length equals 13 residues. Per the germline V gene, CDR1 is SNHLY and CDR2 is FYNNEI. V lost 7 bases, J lost 3 bases, and 6 bases stayed unmatched. The full variable domain, with the rest looked up from reference TRBV2 and TRBJ2-7, is EPEVTQTPSHQVTQMGQEVILRCVPISNHLYFYWYRQILGQKVEFLVSFYNNEISEKSEIFDDQFSVERPDGSNFTLKIRSTKLEDSAMYFCASTLGQHYEQYFGPGTRLTVT.

The chain couples TRBV7-2 to TRBJ2-7, with D uncertain. Germline V gene lookup returns CDR1 SGHTA and CDR2 FQGNSA. The CDR3 runs 16 residues. Trimming pared 2 bases from V and 5 bases from J, leaving 19 bases between. In nucleotides, the CDR3 is TGTGCCAGCAGCTTATTAGGGCTGACCATTGCCGACGAGCAGTACTTC. Translation gives CASSLLGLTIADEQYF.

This clonotype was picked up a small number of times. The J gene is TRBJ2-7, the V gene TRBV2; maybe TRBD2 (6 bases). Trimming pared 8 bases from V and 3 bases from J, leaving 8 bases between. CDR1 is SNHLY, CDR2 FYNNEI, per germline. The CDR3 is made up of 11 amino acids. The CDR3 DNA follows: TGTGCCAGCGGGGGAGGCTACGAGCAGTACTTC. Translating it yields CASGGGYEQYF.

V gene TRBV19 combines with J gene TRBJ1-6, with D hard to call. The CDR3 is made up of 14 amino acids. The V end was cut by 2 bases, the J end by 9 bases, with 11 bases between. The germline V gene has CDR1 LNHDA and CDR2 SQIVND (reference sequence). The CDR3 loop reads CASSIIREGSPLHF. The CDR3 bases are TGTGCCAGTAGTATAATCCGGGAAGGTTCACCCCTCCACTTT.

This clonotype was counted once. This chain connects TRBV2 to TRBJ2-3; no clear D. Trimming took off 9 bases at V and 6 bases at J, with 22 bases between the two ends. This CDR3 has 15 residues. From germline, CDR1 is SNHLY and CDR2 FYNNEI. The CDR3 DNA is TGTGCCAGTAGTAAGTGGGTCGAACCCACGGATACGCAGTATTTT. It translates to CASSKWVEPTDTQYF.

As to this clonotype: A junction end diverges from the germline sequence, so it may reflect a read error. The chain couples TRBV9 to TRBJ2-1; 7 bases agree with TRBD1. The length of the CDR3 is 15 residues. The germline gives CDR1 SGDLS, CDR2 YYNGEE. The CDR3 DNA sequence: TGCGCCAGCAGCTTGACAGGGTACTCCTACAATGAGCAGTTCTTC. Its protein product is CASSLTGYSYNEQFF.

This clonotype showed up just a few times. The rearrangement uses TRBV24-1 and TRBJ2-5; weak D call: TRBD2 (6 bases). The germline V gene encodes CDR1 KGHDR and CDR2 SFDVKD. Trimming left V 7 bases short and J 2 bases short, with 16 bases between. The length of the CDR3 is 15 residues. The DNA for the CDR3 is TGTGCCACCAGGTCAGCCGGGGGACCGCAAGAGACCCAGTACTTC. It translates to CATRSAGGPQETQYF.